The clone carrying this T cell receptor beta chain occurred a few times. Its antigen remains unknown. The data are from a study of T cells in Graves' hyperthyroidism and ophthalmopathy. Study findings and constraints: Also found in blood were most expanded thyroid clonotypes above 0.001. Before onset, ophthalmopathy was predicted by the model a median roughly 6.4 months earlier.

RNA transcripts were the template for amplifying TCR beta CDR3 regions. RT-PCR in the first round (using the HTBI primer set) targeted the TCR CDR3. TCRdb re-derived calls from the multiplex PCR reads in MiXCR, one entry per CDR3 protein. In the table there are about 530,000 distinct CDR3 sequences, roughly 17% of which are singletons. Trimming shortened V by 5 bases and J by 0 bases, and 12 bases separated the two germline ends. Germline V gene sequence: CDR1 LNHDA, CDR2 SQIVND (reference sequence). The CDR3 spans 15 residues. The V call is TRBV19, the J call TRBJ2-3; D remains ambiguous. Material: blood. The source of this sequence is a woman aged 18-29 years with Graves' ophthalmopathy. CDR3 amino acids: CASSSAKTSTDTQYF. The CDR3 DNA follows: TGTGCCAGTAGTTCGGCGAAGACTAGCACAGATACGCAGTATTTT.